Listed below are T cell receptor beta chains from one sample, sequenced in a study of cytomegalovirus exposure and HLA in healthy donors. The table came from immunoSEQ multiplex PCR; TCRdb's copy has only in-frame clones and leaves some out. This sample carries 230,000 or so clones, approximately 91% of them seen once, and the ten largest clones take 1.7%. Sequences were obtained from PBMCs. The receptor source for this set is a girl between 2 and 10 years old in good health and CMV-seronegative. Each CDR3 is given with its conserved first and last residue. The D gene is left open where the match is weak. Only part of the rows carry a size: once, few, many, or a class if the clone is expanded.

CDR3	DNA	D	size	V	J
CASSLVGSSYEQYF	TGTGCCAGCAGCTTAGTGGGGAGCTCCTACGAGCAGTACTTC	-	-	TRBV11-2	TRBJ2-7
CASSVGGGGNTEAFF	TGTGCCAGCAGCGTAGGGGGAGGGGGAAACACTGAAGCTTTCTTT	-	-	TRBV9	TRBJ1-1
CASSLEADKTGELFF	TGTGCCAGCAGCTTAGAGGCTGACAAAACCGGGGAGCTGTTTTTT	-	-	TRBV7-8	TRBJ2-2
CASSAALAVPYNEQFF	TGTGCCAGCAGTGCGGCCTTAGCGGTCCCCTACAATGAGCAGTTCTTC	-	once	TRBV2	TRBJ2-1
CASSLVLATDTQYF	TGTGCCAGCAGCTTGGTCCTGGCCACAGATACGCAGTATTTT	-	-	TRBV5-7	TRBJ2-3
CAWSPKGTVLGEQYF	TGTGCCTGGAGCCCAAAGGGGACAGTTCTGGGGGAGCAGTACTTC	TRBD1	-	TRBV30	TRBJ2-7
CASSLEVGSGNEQFF	TGCGCCAGCAGCTTGGAGGTGGGGTCGGGGAATGAGCAGTTCTTC	-	-	TRBV5-1	TRBJ2-1
CASSFQDFGAFF	TGTGCCAGCAGCTTTCAGGACTTCGGGGCTTTCTTT	-	-	TRBV7-8	TRBJ1-1
CAWSLAGGRQETQYF	TGTGCCTGGAGCCTAGCGGGGGGCCGACAAGAGACCCAGTACTTC	TRBD2	-	TRBV30	TRBJ2-5
CASSPRDRGSWNQPQHF	TGTGCCAGTAGCCCCCGGGACAGGGGATCATGGAATCAGCCCCAGCATTTT	TRBD1	-	TRBV19	TRBJ1-5
CSVKSGGAPSEQFF	TGCAGCGTTAAGAGCGGGGGGGCCCCCAGTGAGCAGTTCTTC	TRBD2	-	TRBV29-1	TRBJ2-1
CASRDSSTGELFF	TGTGCCAGCAGGGACAGCTCAACCGGGGAGCTGTTTTTT	-	-	TRBV2	TRBJ2-2
CASSPRAGFEQYF	TGTGCCAGCAGCCCGAGGGCGGGTTTCGAGCAGTACTTC	-	-	TRBV11-2	TRBJ2-7
CATSLRMRGHDTEAFF	TGTGCCACCAGCCTGAGGATGAGGGGACACGACACTGAAGCTTTCTTT	-	-	TRBV15	TRBJ1-1
CASSDYLLAGTEPVAKNIQYF	TGTGCCAGCAGTGATTACCTACTAGCGGGGACAGAACCAGTAGCCAAAAACATTCAGTACTTC	TRBD2	-	TRBV28	TRBJ2-4
CASSHPTVGPGDEQFF	TGCGCCAGCAGCCACCCGACAGTAGGGCCAGGGGATGAGCAGTTCTTC	-	-	TRBV4-1	TRBJ2-1
CASRSTQNTEAFF	TGTGCCAGCAGATCGACACAGAACACTGAAGCTTTCTTT	-	-	TRBV6-5	TRBJ1-1
CASSLGLAAYNEQFF	TGTGCCAGCAGCTTAGGTCTAGCGGCGTACAATGAGCAGTTCTTC	TRBD2	-	TRBV7-8	TRBJ2-1
CASSLEQGANQPQHF	TGTGCCAGCAGCTTAGAACAGGGCGCCAATCAGCCCCAGCATTTT	-	-	TRBV7-2	TRBJ1-5
CASSRNDRGYTF	TGTGCCAGCAGCCGGAACGACAGGGGCTACACCTTC	-	-	TRBV5-4	TRBJ1-2
CASKPGTGDEKLFF	TGTGCCAGCAAGCCCGGGACAGGGGACGAAAAACTGTTTTTT	TRBD1	once	TRBV18	TRBJ1-4
CAISESFLAGYNEQFF	TGTGCCATCAGTGAGTCTTTTCTAGCGGGCTACAATGAGCAGTTCTTC	TRBD2	-	TRBV10-3	TRBJ2-1
CATSRDPPGQLNQPQHF	TGTGCCACCAGCAGAGACCCTCCTGGGCAGCTCAATCAGCCCCAGCATTTT	-	-	TRBV15	TRBJ1-5
CASSLVEDEQFF	TGTGCCAGCTCACTTGTGGAGGATGAGCAGTTCTTC	-	-	TRBV18	TRBJ2-1
CASSLSAGMSSYEQYF	TGTGCCAGCAGCCTGTCTGCAGGGATGAGCTCCTACGAGCAGTACTTC	-	-	TRBV5-4	TRBJ2-7
CTSSQVPGGGGYTF	TGCACCAGCAGCCAAGTCCCGGGGGGCGGCGGCTACACCTTC	-	-	TRBV1	TRBJ1-2
CASSLVAGNEQFF	TGTGCCAGCAGCTTAGTGGCTGGTAACGAGCAGTTCTTC	-	-	TRBV7-2	TRBJ2-1
CASSLAYGELFF	TGTGCCAGCAGCTTGGCCTACGGGGAGCTGTTTTTT	-	few	TRBV5-6	TRBJ2-2
CAISGLAGASTETQYF	TGTGCCATCAGCGGACTAGCGGGGGCCTCGACAGAGACCCAGTACTTC	TRBD2	-	TRBV10-3	TRBJ2-5
CSVDGTGLYGYTF	TGCAGCGTTGATGGGACAGGGCTCTATGGCTACACCTTC	TRBD1	-	TRBV29-1	TRBJ1-2
CASSSTGTSGREYNEQFF	TGTGCCAGCAGCTCTACTGGGACTAGCGGGAGGGAGTACAATGAGCAGTTCTTC	-	-	TRBV21-1	TRBJ2-1
CASSFGQGLRGNYGYTF	TGTGCCAGCAGCTTCGGGCAGGGATTGAGGGGGAACTATGGCTACACCTTC	-	-	TRBV5-6	TRBJ1-2
CASSPSPSTGSGYTF	TGTGCCAGCAGTCCTTCCCCATCTACAGGTTCTGGCTACACCTTC	-	-	TRBV27	TRBJ1-2
CAWSVPGSGGERDTQYF	TGTGCCTGGAGTGTACCGGGTAGCGGGGGGGAAAGAGATACGCAGTATTTT	TRBD2	-	TRBV30	TRBJ2-3
CASSLRSSGANVLTF	TGTGCCAGCAGCCTCCGGAGCTCTGGGGCCAACGTCCTGACTTTC	-	-	TRBV5-8	TRBJ2-6
CASSDWWLGGGNQPQHF	TGTGCCAGCAGTGACTGGTGGCTGGGAGGGGGCAATCAGCCCCAGCATTTT	-	-	TRBV6-1	TRBJ1-5
CASSWGTSGTNNEQFF	TGTGCCAGCAGCTGGGGGACTAGCGGGACTAACAATGAGCAGTTCTTC	TRBD2	-	TRBV5-4	TRBJ2-1
CASSVGAGVNYGYTF	TGTGCCAGCAGTGTTGGGGCAGGAGTTAACTATGGCTACACCTTC	-	-	TRBV2	TRBJ1-2
CASSQEASLGSGGAGGKTQYF	TGCGCCAGCAGCCAAGAGGCGTCCTTGGGTAGCGGGGGGGCAGGGGGAAAGACCCAGTACTTC	TRBD2	-	TRBV4-1	TRBJ2-5
CASSPSGGYTEAFF	TGTGCCAGCTCACCATCGGGCGGGTACACTGAAGCTTTCTTT	-	once	TRBV18	TRBJ1-1
CASRRGETQYF	TGTGCCAGCAGAAGGGGAGAGACCCAGTACTTC	-	-	TRBV6-4	TRBJ2-5
CASSLELAVKTQYF	TGCGCCAGCAGCTTGGAACTAGCGGTAAAGACCCAGTACTTC	TRBD2	-	TRBV5-1	TRBJ2-5
CASSERPGGHNEQFF	TGTGCCAGCAGTGAAAGGCCGGGGGGGCACAATGAGCAGTTCTTC	TRBD2	-	TRBV6-1	TRBJ2-1
CASSHERAQETQYF	TGCGCCAGCAGCCACGAGAGGGCCCAAGAGACCCAGTACTTC	-	-	TRBV4-1	TRBJ2-5
CASSHNEETQYF	TGTGCCAGCAGCCACAATGAAGAGACCCAGTACTTC	-	-	TRBV27	TRBJ2-5